One sample yielded the 18 T cell receptor beta chains listed below, sequenced in a study of vaccination and CD4 T cells after COVID-19. This sample's time point: late sampling 161 to 241 days after vaccination in a few convalescent patients. One entry per CDR3 protein, called by TCRdb with MiXCR from the PCR reads. Of about 40,000 distinct CDR3 sequences in the sample, around 35% were seen once. Specimen: CD4+ T cells from blood, collected about 7 months after SARS-CoV-2 vaccination. Receptors were obtained from a human donor who had recovered from COVID-19.

The chain couples TRBV27 to TRBJ1-6; no reliable D call. V was cut by 4 bases and J by 7 bases, with 17 bases left in between. The CDR3 spans 16 residues. The germline V gene has CDR1 MNHEY and CDR2 SMNVEV (reference sequence). DNA of the CDR3: TGTGCCAGCAGTTATGGGAGACATCTTTTGAATTCACCCCTCCACTTT. It specifies CASSYGRHLLNSPLHF.

The chain joins TRBV19 to TRBJ2-7, with 12 bases matching TRBD2. V shed 3 bases and J 5 bases; nucleotides not matched to a gene: 5. CDR3 length: 15 amino acids. Per germline, CDR1 LNHDA and CDR2 SQIVND (reference sequence). Written as DNA, the CDR3 is TGTGCCAGTAGTATCCTAGCGGGAGGGCCGCACGAGCAGTACTTC. It yields the protein CASSILAGGPHEQYF.

The chain carries TRBV28 and TRBJ2-5; no clear D gene. Trimming left V 8 bases short and J 3 bases short, with 13 bases between. The germline CDR1 and CDR2 sequences are MDHEN and SYDVKM. There are 13 residues in the CDR3. The CDR3 is CASPWLGKETQYF. CDR3 in DNA: TGTGCCAGCCCCTGGCTAGGAAAAGAGACCCAGTACTTC.

The chain is built from TRBV21-1 and TRBJ1-5; the table assigns TRBD1, which was not confirmed against the DNA. TRBV21-1 is noted as a pseudogene. This CDR3 comprises 17 residues. The CDR3 nucleotides are TGTGCCAGCAGCAAAGGGGGGACACCGAATAGCAATCAGCCCCAGCATTTT. It specifies CASSKGGTPNSNQPQHF.

This chain joins TRBV6-1 and TRBJ1-1; D remains unclear. The V end lost 5 bases, the J end lost 1 base, and 5 bases lay between the germline ends. Looked up from germline, CDR1 is MNHNS and CDR2 is SASEGT. The CDR3 is 12 residues long. The CDR3 here is CASSPRNTEAFF. In nucleotides, the CDR3 is TGTGCCAGCAGTCCGAGGAACACTGAAGCTTTCTTT.

The V and J genes are TRBV20-1 and TRBJ2-3; tentative D call: TRBD2 (6 bases). The CDR3 length is 14 residues. Germline-derived CDR1 and CDR2 are DFQATT and SNEGSKA (reference sequence). Trimming removed 6 bases from V and 0 bases from J, with 13 bases in between. CDR3 sequence (DNA): TGCAGTGCCGACCGGCTAGCGAGCACAGATACGCAGTATTTT. This encodes CSADRLASTDTQYF.

The chain links TRBV6-1 to TRBJ2-7; maybe TRBD2 (5 bases). V lost 3 bases and J lost 2, with 8 bases in between. The CDR3 extends over 13 amino acids. CDR1 MNHNS and CDR2 SASEGT come from the germline V gene. The CDR3: CASSERVTYEQYF. The DNA for the CDR3 is TGTGCCAGCAGTGAGAGGGTGACCTACGAGCAGTACTTC.

J is TRBJ2-7 and V is TRBV4-1; 11 bases agree with TRBD1. There are 17 residues in the CDR3. Germline V lookup: CDR1 MGHRA, CDR2 YSYEKL. V shed 1 base, J shed 4 bases, and the junction held 9 bases outside the gene matches. The CDR3 sequence: CASSQGLPDRGRYEQYF. DNA of the CDR3: TGCGCCAGCAGCCAAGGCCTCCCGGACAGGGGGCGGTACGAGCAGTACTTC.

This clonotype was seen only a few times. V is TRBV20-1 and J is TRBJ1-6; D might be TRBD1 (5 bases). V lost 8 bases and J 0 bases, leaving 14 bases between the germline ends. The V gene's germline CDR1 is DFQATT and CDR2 SNEGSKA (reference sequence). The CDR3 is 15 residues long. CDR3 sequence reads: CSPGLSSSYNSPLHF. The DNA for the CDR3 is TGCAGTCCGGGACTTTCAAGCTCCTATAATTCACCCCTCCACTTT.

The chain combines TRBV28 with TRBJ1-2, with D perhaps TRBD1 (5 bases). V dropped 6 bases and J dropped 6 bases, with 11 bases sitting between them. The germline CDR1 and CDR2 sequences are MDHEN and SYDVKM. The CDR3 has 12 amino acids. The CDR3 nucleotides are TGTGCCAGCAGGACAGCCGGAAATGGCTACACCTTC. Encoded protein: CASRTAGNGYTF.

This clonotype has a handful of counts. V and J are TRBV20-1 and TRBJ2-3, with TRBD2 identical over 9 bases. The CDR3 is 14 residues long. Germline V gene sequence: CDR1 DFQATT, CDR2 SNEGSKA (reference sequence). J was trimmed by 5 bases and V by 2 bases; bases with no gene match: 5. The CDR3 bases are TGCAGTGCTAGACTAGCGGGAAGTCTAGATACGCAGTATTTT. This translates into CSARLAGSLDTQYF.

The chain links TRBV7-9 to TRBJ2-7; possible D gene TRBD2, 5 bases. This CDR3 region has 14 residues. The germline gives CDR1 SEHNR, CDR2 FQNEAQ (reference sequence). With 7 bases removed from V and 0 bases from J, the gap between germline ends came to 13 bases. The chain's CDR3 is CASTAGADSYEQYF. CDR3 bases: TGTGCCAGCACCGCAGGAGCGGACTCCTACGAGCAGTACTTC.

The chain employs TRBV6-1 and TRBJ1-5; D is ambiguous. V was trimmed by 7 bases and J by 3 bases, leaving 10 bases between them. Germline assignment: CDR1 MNHNS and CDR2 SASEGT. The CDR3 spans 13 residues. This CDR3 is CASTSGYNQPQHF. The CDR3 nucleotides read TGTGCCAGCACTTCGGGCTACAATCAGCCCCAGCATTTT.

This clonotype was seen only a few times. The rearrangement uses TRBV19 and TRBJ1-5, with D hard to call. Looked up from germline, CDR1 is LNHDA and CDR2 is SQIVND (reference sequence). Between the trimmed V and J ends, which lost 4 bases and 5 bases, there was a span of 21 bases. This CDR3 region has 17 residues. The CDR3 loop is CASSRAVTATDDQPQHF. DNA of the CDR3: TGTGCCAGTAGTAGAGCCGTCACAGCGACGGATGATCAGCCCCAGCATTTT.

This clonotype has just a few counts. This chain links TRBV7-2 with TRBJ2-7; 11 bases fit TRBD2. The CDR3 covers 15 residues. Unmatched junction bases numbered 6, after V lost 5 bases and J lost 3 bases. Germline V gene data show CDR1 as SGHTA and CDR2 as FQGNSA. CDR3 protein: CASSDTSGSRYEQYF. In DNA form, the CDR3 reads TGTGCCAGCAGCGACACTAGCGGGAGTCGCTACGAGCAGTACTTC.

This clonotype came up many times. The chain uses TRBV20-1 and TRBJ1-2; tentative D call: TRBD1 (5 bases). Trimming took 7 bases from V and 4 from J, leaving 13 bases between them. The CDR3 is 12 amino acids. The V gene's germline CDR1 is DFQATT and CDR2 SNEGSKA (reference sequence). Here the CDR3 reads CSVKSGPYGYTF. The CDR3 DNA is TGCAGTGTCAAGTCGGGGCCCTATGGCTACACCTTC.

This chain joins TRBV5-8 and TRBJ1-2; TRBD1 might be the D (5 bases). Germline V CDR1 and CDR2: SGHTS, YDEGEE. The V gene lost 0 bases and the J gene lost 2 bases, with 20 bases spanning the gap. The CDR3 spans 18 residues. Written as DNA, the CDR3 is TGTGCCAGCAGCTTGGTAATTATGAGGGGAGATTGGAACTATGGCTACACCTTC. Amino acids: CASSLVIMRGDWNYGYTF.

The CDR3 region is CASRTDGSSTETQYF. CDR3 nucleotides: TGTGCCAGCAGAACCGACGGTAGCTCCACAGAGACCCAGTACTTC. The V call is TRBV12-3 or TRBV12-4, the J call TRBJ2-5; D not certain. With 6 bases removed from V and 4 bases from J, the gap between germline ends came to 18 bases. This CDR3 contains 15 residues.